A single sample is the source of the 26 T cell receptor beta chains below, sequenced in a study of cytotoxic CD8 clonotypes in ibrutinib-treated CLL (dated by TCRdb to about 2021). The library was built by means of the immunoSEQ multiplex PCR assay. In its TCRdb copy, this immuneACCESS table keeps in-frame sequences only and misses some clones. Where compared with another copy, unresolved V genes explain less than half of these, and the others have no known cause. The sample profile shows approximately 340,000 clones; over 55% of them were found once. The ten largest account for roughly 6.8% of the sample. The source was PBMCs, collected after 36 months of ibrutinib treatment. These receptors were collected from a human donor with chronic lymphocytic leukemia.

This chain links TRBV6-1 with TRBJ1-2; no clear D. Between the trimmed V and J ends, which lost 2 bases and 4 bases, there was a span of 14 bases. Germline-derived CDR1 and CDR2 are MNHNS and SASEGT. This CDR3 contains 15 residues. The CDR3 DNA sequence: TGTGCCAGCAGTGAACCCGGCAGAGGACCCTATGGCTACACCTTC. Translation gives CASSEPGRGPYGYTF.

V gene TRBV6-1 combines with J gene TRBJ2-3; 7 bases are a match to TRBD2. CDR3 length equals 15 residues. The V segment lost 1 base and the J segment 1 base; nucleotides outside the gene matches: 2. In germline, CDR1 is MNHNS, CDR2 SASEGT. The CDR3 reads CASSEEAGGTDTQYF. CDR3 coding DNA: TGTGCCAGCAGTGAAGAGGCGGGGGGCACAGATACGCAGTATTTT.

The chain recombines TRBV7-3 with TRBJ2-5; D remains ambiguous. From germline, CDR1 is SGHTA and CDR2 FQGTGA. This CDR3 is built from 11 residues. Trimming took off 5 bases at V and 9 bases at J, with 10 bases between the two ends. The CDR3 DNA follows: TGTGCCAGCAGCAACCTCCCGGCCCAGTACTTC. It codes for CASSNLPAQYF.

The gene calls are TRBV13 and TRBJ2-1, with TRBD2 matching 12 bases. V shed 4 bases, J shed 4 bases, and the junction held 5 bases outside the gene matches. This CDR3 is built from 16 residues. Germline V CDR1 and CDR2: PRHDT, FYEKMQ (reference sequence). The CDR3 here is CASSYASGRAYNEQFF. In DNA, the CDR3 is TGTGCCAGCAGCTACGCTAGCGGGAGGGCTTACAATGAGCAGTTCTTC. Using reference TRBV13 and TRBJ2-1 for the parts outside the CDR3, the full variable domain is AAGVIQSPRHLIKEKRETATLKCYPIPRHDTVYWYQQGPGQDPQFLISFYEKMQSDKGSIPDRFSAQQFSDYHSELNMSSLELGDSALYFCASSYASGRAYNEQFFGPGTRLTVL.

This chain uses TRBV27 with TRBJ2-1; 7 bases line up with TRBD2. Trimming at V came to 10 bases and at J to 4 bases, leaving 7 bases not matched to a gene. Germline V gene data show CDR1 as MNHEY and CDR2 as SMNVEV (reference sequence). The length of the CDR3 is 13 residues. CDR3 DNA sequence: TGTGCCACTTCGGGTAGCGGGTACAATGAGCAGTTCTTC. It translates to CATSGSGYNEQFF.

The chain employs TRBV5-1 and TRBJ2-3; 8 nucleotides line up with TRBD2. The length of the CDR3 is 16 residues. Trimming at V came to 4 bases and at J to 6 bases, leaving 13 bases not matched to a gene. Germline-derived CDR1 and CDR2 are SGHRS and YFSETQ. The CDR3 sequence: CASSHTRGGVGDTQYF. DNA for the CDR3: TGCGCCAGCAGCCATACTCGGGGGGGCGTCGGGGATACGCAGTATTTT.

The CDR3 spells CASSPPANYGYTF. Written as DNA, the CDR3 is TGTGCCAGCAGTCCCCCGGCGAACTATGGCTACACCTTC. The V gene is TRBV6-6, the J gene TRBJ1-2; D not resolved. V lost 5 bases to trimming and J lost 2 bases, with 9 bases between them. Germline loops: CDR1 MNHNY, CDR2 SVGAGI (reference sequence). The CDR3 is made up of 13 amino acids.

The genes are TRBV7-9 and TRBJ1-6; no firm D call. The CDR3 has 15 residues. Germline V CDR1 and CDR2: SEHNR, FQNEAQ (reference sequence). V was clipped by 1 base and J by 9 bases, with 13 bases between them. Here the CDR3 DNA reads TGTGCCAGCAGCTTAGTGGCCGGGTTCGGTTCACCCCTCCACTTT. This translates into CASSLVAGFGSPLHF.

The V call is TRBV29-1, the J call TRBJ2-1, with TRBD2 matching 10 bases. This CDR3 has 14 amino acids. The V gene end was trimmed by 8 bases and the J gene end by 5 bases; junction bases not matched to a gene: 9. The germline V gene encodes CDR1 SQVTM and CDR2 ANQGSEA. The CDR3 reads CSTVPSGGNNEQFF. CDR3 bases: TGCAGCACTGTTCCTAGCGGGGGAAACAATGAGCAGTTCTTC.

The chain joins TRBV5-8 to TRBJ2-1; D gene unclear. The germline V gene encodes CDR1 SGHTS and CDR2 YDEGEE. The germline V and J ends were trimmed by 0 bases and 0 bases, with 1 base remaining between them. This CDR3 has 13 amino acids. CDR3 residues: CASSLASYNEQFF. CDR3 coding DNA: TGTGCCAGCAGCTTGGCCTCCTACAATGAGCAGTTCTTC. The full variable domain, rest sourced from reference TRBV5-8 and TRBJ2-1, is EAGVTQSPTHLIKTRGQQATLRCSPISGHTSVYWYQQALGLGLQFLLWYDEGEERNRGNFPPRFSGRQFPNYSSELNVNALELEDSALYLCASSLASYNEQFFGPGTRLTVL.

The chain links TRBV27 to TRBJ2-1, with TRBD1 matching 7 bases. Germline CDR1 MNHEY, CDR2 SMNVEV (reference sequence). V lost 6 bases, J lost 0 bases, and 5 bases stayed unmatched. This CDR3 spans 15 amino acids. The CDR3 DNA reads TGTGCCAGCAGCCCGCGACAGGGCTCCTACAATGAGCAGTTCTTC. It encodes CASSPRQGSYNEQFF.

The chain employs TRBV28 and TRBJ2-7, with 7 bases identical to TRBD2. The CDR3 sequence is 15 residues long. The V gene end was trimmed by 5 bases and the J gene end by 3 bases; junction bases not matched to a gene: 10. Per the germline V gene, CDR1 is MDHEN and CDR2 is SYDVKM. The chain's CDR3 is CASSMTSRRIYEQYF. For the CDR3, the DNA is TGTGCCAGCAGTATGACTAGCCGAAGGATCTACGAGCAGTACTTC.

The chain combines TRBV29-1 with TRBJ2-1; 11 bases align to TRBD2. V trimming: 5 bases; J trimming: 0 bases; junction bases outside the gene matches: 12. Germline CDR1 SQVTM, CDR2 ANQGSEA. CDR3 length equals 18 residues. The CDR3 sequence: CSVMLAGGPSSSYNEQFF. The CDR3 region has the DNA TGCAGCGTTATGTTAGCGGGAGGGCCGTCGAGCTCCTACAATGAGCAGTTCTTC.

Only a few counts were recorded for this clone. V and J are TRBV6-5 and TRBJ1-2; possibly TRBD1 for D (6 bases). CDR1 MNHEY and CDR2 SVGAGI come from the germline V gene. Trimming left V 4 bases short and J 4 bases short, with 19 bases between. This CDR3 is built from 16 residues. CDR3 nucleotides: TGTGCCAGCAGTTGGGGGACATCGACCGGCTTCTATGGCTACACCTTC. Encoded protein: CASSWGTSTGFYGYTF.

The chain recombines TRBV29-1 with TRBJ2-7; a weak D match, TRBD2 (6 bases). Looked up from germline, CDR1 is SQVTM and CDR2 is ANQGSEA. Trimming shortened V by 4 bases and J by 1 base, and 8 bases separated the two germline ends. The CDR3 sequence is 12 residues long. CDR3 amino acids: CSVGGGSYEQYF. CDR3 DNA: TGCAGCGTTGGTGGGGGGTCCTACGAGCAGTACTTC.

This CDR3 reads CASSDRGPPTFSNTGELFF. The DNA of the CDR3 is TGTGCCAGCAGTGACCGGGGACCTCCCACTTTTTCGAACACCGGGGAGCTGTTTTTT. The chain joins TRBV6-1 to TRBJ2-2; D is perhaps TRBD1 or TRBD2 (5 bases each). CDR1 is MNHNS, CDR2 SASEGT, per germline. V dropped 3 bases and J dropped 0 bases, with 20 bases sitting between them. The length of the CDR3 is 19 residues.

As concerns this clone: One base away lies a much larger clone, so this may be a sequencing read error. This sample includes further DNA sequences coding for the same CDR3. The V gene is TRBV5-1, the J gene TRBJ1-1; D remains ambiguous. Germline V lookup: CDR1 SGHRS, CDR2 YFSETQ. Between the trimmed V and J ends, which lost 0 bases and 2 bases, there was a span of 5 bases. The CDR3 is made up of 13 amino acids. The CDR3 reads CASSLEGNTEAFF. The CDR3 DNA follows: TGCGCCAGCAGCTTGGAGGGTAACACTGAAGCTTTCTTT. Drawing the rest from reference TRBV5-1 and TRBJ1-1, the complete variable domain is KAGVTQTPRYLIKTRGQQVTLSCSPISGHRSVSWYQQTPGQGLQFLFEYFSETQRNKGNFPGRFSGRQFSNSRSEMNVSTLELGDSALYLCASSLEGNTEAFFGQGTRLTVV.

The chain carries TRBV4-3 and TRBJ2-2; the D gene could be TRBD1 or TRBD2 (5 bases each). V lost 0 bases, J lost 7 bases, and 6 bases lay in between. Germline V gives CDR1 LGHNA, CDR2 YSLEER. This CDR3 has 13 residues. The DNA for the CDR3 is TGCGCCAGCAGCCAAGATGGGGGCGGGGAGCTGTTTTTT. It specifies CASSQDGGGELFF.

The chain combines TRBV5-4 with TRBJ1-2; tentatively, D is TRBD1 (6 bases). Trimming cost V 4 bases and J 5 bases, with 18 bases left between them. The germline V gene encodes CDR1 SGHNT and CDR2 YYREEE (reference sequence). The CDR3 consists of 15 residues. This CDR3 reads CASSQVLTGVYGYTF. The CDR3 bases are TGTGCCAGCAGCCAGGTTTTGACAGGTGTATATGGCTACACCTTC.

This chain links TRBV6-5 with TRBJ1-5; 8 nucleotides agree with TRBD1. The CDR3 spans 14 residues. Looked up from germline, CDR1 is MNHEY and CDR2 is SVGAGI. With 6 bases clipped from V and 3 bases from J, the junction kept 4 bases outside the gene matches. In nucleotides, the CDR3 is TGTGCCAGCAGCGGACAGGGAATCAATCAGCCCCAGCATTTT. This codes for CASSGQGINQPQHF.

The chain couples TRBV9 to TRBJ1-4; the match to TRBD1 covers 8 bases. V dropped 4 bases and J dropped 3; count of bases not matched to a gene: 2. The CDR3 totals 14 residues. Germline CDR1 and CDR2: SGDLS and YYNGEE. The CDR3 DNA is TGTGCCAGCAGCTGGGGACAGGCTAATGAAAAACTGTTTTTT. Protein: CASSWGQANEKLFF.

CDR3 sequence reads: CASSWGLVDESPLHF. The CDR3 nucleotides read TGTGCCAGCAGTTGGGGGCTCGTCGATGAGTCACCCCTCCACTTT. J is TRBJ1-6 and V is TRBV27, with D possibly TRBD1 on 6 matching bases. Germline V gene sequence: CDR1 MNHEY, CDR2 SMNVEV (reference sequence). Trimming removed 4 bases from V and 10 bases from J, with 17 bases in between. The CDR3 runs to 15 residues.

V is TRBV28 and J is TRBJ2-3; possibly TRBD2 for D (6 bases). Germline V gene lookup returns CDR1 MDHEN and CDR2 SYDVKM. The ends were cut back, 3 bases at V and 5 bases at J, with 15 bases in the middle. The CDR3 has 15 amino acids. DNA of the CDR3: TGTGCCAGCAGTTTCTCATTCGGGGGTGGAGATACGCAGTATTTT. It yields the protein CASSFSFGGGDTQYF. The whole variable domain, remainder taken from reference TRBV28 and TRBJ2-3, is DVKVTQSSRYLVKRTGEKVFLECVQDMDHENMFWYRQDPGLGLRLIYFSYDVKMKEKGDIPEGYSVSREKKERFSLILESASTNQTSMYLCASSFSFGGGDTQYFGPGTRLTVL.

This clone showed up just a few times. The gene calls are TRBV25-1 and TRBJ1-5, with D possibly being TRBD1 (5 bases). V dropped 5 bases and J dropped 5 bases, with 16 bases sitting between them. CDR1 and CDR2 from the germline V gene are MGHDK and SYGVNS. The CDR3 is 15 residues long. Here the CDR3 DNA reads TGTGCCAGCAGTCCGGGACCCCTATTAGATCAGCCCCAGCATTTT. Protein product: CASSPGPLLDQPQHF.

The chain employs TRBV29-1 and TRBJ2-7, with TRBD2 identical over 8 bases. J gave up 0 bases and V 6 bases, and 4 bases lay outside the gene matches. CDR3 length equals 13 residues. Germline V CDR1 and CDR2: SQVTM, ANQGSEA. CDR3 bases: TGCAGCGTCCGGGGGGGAGACTCCTACGAGCAGTACTTC. Translating it yields CSVRGGDSYEQYF.

V is TRBV25-1 and J is TRBJ1-2, with D uncertain. The CDR3 has 15 amino acids. Germline V gene lookup returns CDR1 MGHDK and CDR2 SYGVNS. V was cut by 2 bases and J by 2 bases, with 12 bases left in between. CDR3 protein: CASSERVKTNYGYTF. CDR3 sequence (DNA): TGTGCCAGCAGTGAACGGGTCAAGACCAACTATGGCTACACCTTC.